A selection of T cell receptor beta chains follows, all from one sample in a study of T cell responses to AZD1222 COVID-19 vaccine. Measured with immunoSEQ multiplex PCR; TCRdb has only the in-frame clones, and not every one. The data hold fewer than 30,000 clones, with more than 70% observed a single time. The specimen comprised peripheral blood, sampled on day 0 of AZD1222 vaccination. The source of these receptors is an adult in good health. Both conserved end residues are part of each CDR3. The D gene is left open where the match is weak. Not every row has a clone size; where given, it reads once, few, many or a size class.

cdr3_aa: CASSLRQGYEQYF; cdr3_nt: TGTGCCAGCAGCCTCCGACAGGGCTACGAGCAGTACTTC; v_call: TRBV13; j_call: TRBJ2-7; d_call: TRBD1; clone_size: -
cdr3_aa: CASSLVGQSNQPQHF; cdr3_nt: TGTGCCAGCAGCTTGGTTGGGCAGAGCAATCAGCCCCAGCATTTT; v_call: TRBV5-5; j_call: TRBJ1-5; d_call: -; clone_size: -
cdr3_aa: CASSHGQGRNTGELFF; cdr3_nt: TGCGCCAGCAGCCATGGACAGGGGAGGAACACCGGGGAGCTGTTTTTT; v_call: TRBV4-1; j_call: TRBJ2-2; d_call: TRBD1; clone_size: -
cdr3_aa: CASSLAQGTYGYTF; cdr3_nt: TGTGCCAGCAGCTTAGCGCAGGGCACTTATGGCTACACCTTC; v_call: TRBV7-2; j_call: TRBJ1-2; d_call: -; clone_size: -
cdr3_aa: CASSKDRSETQYF; cdr3_nt: TGTGCCAGCAGTAAGGACCGGTCCGAGACCCAGTACTTC; v_call: TRBV6-5; j_call: TRBJ2-5; d_call: -; clone_size: -
cdr3_aa: CASRGQGGTEAFF; cdr3_nt: TGTGCCAGCAGGGGACAGGGTGGCACTGAAGCTTTCTTT; v_call: TRBV2; j_call: TRBJ1-1; d_call: TRBD1; clone_size: -
cdr3_aa: CASSRTSVYEQFF; cdr3_nt: TGTGCCAGCAGTCGCACTAGCGTCTATGAGCAGTTCTTC; v_call: TRBV12-3/TRBV12-4; j_call: TRBJ2-1; d_call: TRBD2; clone_size: -
cdr3_aa: CSVDRVANTEAFF; cdr3_nt: TGCAGCGTGGACAGGGTCGCGAACACTGAAGCTTTCTTT; v_call: TRBV29-1; j_call: TRBJ1-1; d_call: TRBD1; clone_size: -
cdr3_aa: CASSLGAAKSYEQYF; cdr3_nt: TGTGCCAGCAGCTTGGGCGCAGCCAAATCCTACGAGCAGTACTTC; v_call: TRBV5-6; j_call: TRBJ2-7; d_call: -; clone_size: few
cdr3_aa: CASSLAGGGNEQFF; cdr3_nt: TGCGCCAGCAGCTTGGCAGGGGGTGGCAATGAGCAGTTCTTC; v_call: TRBV5-1; j_call: TRBJ2-1; d_call: TRBD1; clone_size: -
cdr3_aa: CASSFIMDSQYYGYTF; cdr3_nt: TGTGCCAGCAGTTTTATTATGGACAGCCAATACTATGGCTACACCTTC; v_call: TRBV28; j_call: TRBJ1-2; d_call: -; clone_size: -
cdr3_aa: CASRDQGWAYNEQFF; cdr3_nt: TGTGCCAGCAGAGATCAGGGGTGGGCCTACAATGAGCAGTTCTTC; v_call: TRBV11-2; j_call: TRBJ2-1; d_call: -; clone_size: -
cdr3_aa: CASKTPGAQAFF; cdr3_nt: TGTGCCAGCAAGACACCGGGGGCACAAGCTTTCTTT; v_call: TRBV28; j_call: TRBJ1-1; d_call: -; clone_size: -
cdr3_aa: CSVERFLFDSGSGTQYF; cdr3_nt: TGCAGCGTTGAGAGGTTCCTGTTCGACAGCGGGTCGGGGACCCAGTACTTC; v_call: TRBV29-1; j_call: TRBJ2-5; d_call: -; clone_size: -
cdr3_aa: CASSLGQTGVAFF; cdr3_nt: TGTGCCAGCAGCTTAGGACAAACAGGGGTAGCTTTCTTT; v_call: TRBV7-9; j_call: TRBJ1-1; d_call: TRBD1; clone_size: once
cdr3_aa: CSVDAGGAGELFF; cdr3_nt: TGCAGCGTTGACGCAGGGGGAGCCGGGGAGCTGTTTTTT; v_call: TRBV29-1; j_call: TRBJ2-2; d_call: TRBD1; clone_size: -
cdr3_aa: CASSLLPTLPETQYF; cdr3_nt: TGTGCCAGCAGCTTATTACCTACCCTCCCCGAGACCCAGTACTTC; v_call: TRBV7-9; j_call: TRBJ2-5; d_call: -; clone_size: -
cdr3_aa: CASTPSDSNQPQHF; cdr3_nt: TGTGCCAGCACCCCCAGCGATAGCAATCAGCCCCAGCATTTT; v_call: TRBV6-5; j_call: TRBJ1-5; d_call: -; clone_size: once
cdr3_aa: CAISGGLEAGYGYTF; cdr3_nt: TGTGCCATCAGTGGGGGACTTGAGGCGGGTTATGGCTACACCTTC; v_call: TRBV10-3; j_call: TRBJ1-2; d_call: -; clone_size: -
cdr3_aa: CASSPQGGGQPQHF; cdr3_nt: TGTGCCAGCAGCCCACAGGGGGGGGGACAGCCCCAGCATTTT; v_call: TRBV27; j_call: TRBJ1-5; d_call: TRBD1; clone_size: -